These 25 T cell receptor beta chains originate from one sample sequenced in a study of T cell changes during pregnancy in multiple sclerosis. Produced via immunoSEQ multiplex PCR; TCRdb's table is partial and in-frame only. Of over 80,000 clones listed, 93% are singletons. The sample here was peripheral blood, taken in the third trimester of pregnancy. The receptors come from a female donor in good health, enrolled as a control in a pregnancy study.

The chain joins TRBV11-2 to TRBJ2-7; 11 bases align to TRBD2. Germline V gives CDR1 SGHAT, CDR2 FQNNGV. The ends lost 2 bases at V and 3 bases at J; junction bases unmatched: 6. This CDR3 has 16 residues. CDR3 sequence: CASSLTLAGDLYEQYF. CDR3 nucleotides: TGTGCCAGCAGCTTAACACTAGCGGGAGACCTCTACGAGCAGTACTTC.

Only one count was recorded for this clone. The rearrangement links TRBV1 to TRBJ2-2; the D call TRBD1 from the table was never checked on the DNA. TRBV1 constitutes a pseudogene. The CDR3 is 21 amino acids. The CDR3 loop is CTSSQDAPRGRESPDTGELFF. The DNA of the CDR3 is TGCACCAGCAGCCAAGATGCCCCCAGGGGGCGGGAAAGCCCGGACACCGGGGAGCTGTTTTTT.

The rearrangement uses TRBV28 and TRBJ2-6, with 8 bases that match TRBD1. V dropped 4 bases and J dropped 0; count of bases not matched to a gene: 14. The length of the CDR3 is 20 residues. Per germline, CDR1 MDHEN and CDR2 SYDVKM. CDR3 sequence (DNA): TGTGCCAGCAGTTCGCGGACAGGGAGAATGGCGGTCTCTGGGGCCAACGTCCTGACTTTC. Translating it yields CASSSRTGRMAVSGANVLTF.

The rearrangement joins TRBV2 to TRBJ2-2; D not resolved. Germline lookup yields CDR1 SNHLY and CDR2 FYNNEI. Trimming cost V 5 bases and J 1 base, with 11 bases left between them. The CDR3 sequence is 15 residues long. The CDR3 protein is CASSPIIRNTGELFF. CDR3 coding DNA: TGTGCCAGCAGTCCAATAATCAGGAACACCGGGGAGCTGTTTTTT.

The chain links TRBV11-2 to TRBJ2-1; 12 bases agree with TRBD2. Trimming removed 1 base from V and 3 bases from J; junction bases left unmatched: 4. Germline values: CDR1 SGHAT, CDR2 FQNNGV. The CDR3 sequence is 17 residues long. CDR3 sequence (DNA): TGTGCCAGCAGCTTAGGGGCTAGCGGGAGGGGCTACAATGAGCAGTTCTTC. Its protein is CASSLGASGRGYNEQFF. Based on the CDR3 plus reference TRBV11-2 and TRBJ2-1, the full variable domain is EAGVAQSPRYKIIEKRQSVAFWCNPISGHATLYWYQQILGQGPKLLIQFQNNGVVDDSQLPKDRFSAERLKGVDSTLKIQPAKLEDSAVYLCASSLGASGRGYNEQFFGPGTRLTVL.

In its sample, this clone was seen a few times. V is TRBV15 and J is TRBJ2-4; 10 nucleotides agree with TRBD2. V was clipped by 6 bases and J by 5 bases; unmatched bases: 10. Germline CDR1 and CDR2: LNHNV and YYDKDF (reference sequence). The CDR3 consists of 16 residues. This CDR3 is CATRSRKAGGQNIQYF. CDR3 sequence (DNA): TGTGCCACCAGGTCTAGAAAAGCGGGAGGGCAAAACATTCAGTACTTC.

Note on this clone: A read error may account for a junction end that differs from germline. The V and J genes are TRBV28 and TRBJ2-7; D not certain. CDR1 and CDR2 (germline): MDHEN, SYDVKM. This CDR3 spans 12 amino acids. The CDR3 nucleotides read TGCGATGAGGAAGTAGCCCGTCACGAGCAGTACTTC. Its protein is CDEEVARHEQYF.

The V gene is TRBV29-1, the J gene TRBJ2-7; 9 nucleotides match TRBD2. J gave up 5 bases and V 3 bases, and 14 bases lay outside the gene matches. The CDR3 consists of 16 residues. Per the germline V gene, CDR1 is SQVTM and CDR2 is ANQGSEA. CDR3 residues: CSVETSGAEWNDEQYF. Here the CDR3 DNA reads TGCAGCGTTGAGACTAGCGGAGCCGAGTGGAACGACGAGCAGTACTTC.

The rearrangement uses TRBV25-1 and TRBJ2-2; no clear D. The CDR3 consists of 15 residues. The germline V gene encodes CDR1 MGHDK and CDR2 SYGVNS. Trimming removed 2 bases at V and 2 bases at J, with 9 bases between. The CDR3 coding sequence is TGTGCCAGCAGTGAAGGAACAGATAACACCGGGGAGCTGTTTTTT. Its translation is CASSEGTDNTGELFF.

CDR3 residues: CASSYSWTGDNSPLHF. CDR3 sequence (DNA): TGTGCCAGCAGTTACTCGTGGACAGGGGATAATTCACCCCTCCACTTT. This chain connects TRBV6-6 to TRBJ1-6, with 9 bases lining up with TRBD1. V lost 0 bases, J lost 5 bases, and 2 bases stayed unmatched. Germline V gene lookup returns CDR1 MNHNY and CDR2 SVGAGI (reference sequence). There are 16 residues in the CDR3.

The chain employs TRBV4-1 and TRBJ2-3, with 7 bases lining up with TRBD2. CDR3 length: 17 residues. Per germline, CDR1 MGHRA and CDR2 YSYEKL. Trimming took 4 bases from V and 3 from J; bases not matched to a gene: 13. This CDR3 reads CASSPNGGGSVTDTQYF. Here the CDR3 DNA reads TGCGCCAGCAGCCCGAATGGCGGCGGGAGTGTGACAGATACGCAGTATTTT.

The chain joins TRBV7-9 to TRBJ1-3; D call uncertain. There are 16 residues in the CDR3. V shed 1 base and J shed 0 bases, with 10 bases lying between them. Germline assignment: CDR1 SEHNR and CDR2 FQNEAQ (reference sequence). CDR3 nucleotide sequence: TGTGCCAGCAGCTTAGGACCGCGGGCCTCTGGAAACACCATATATTTT. As protein: CASSLGPRASGNTIYF.

In this sample, this clone turned up once. The V and J genes are TRBV10-3 and TRBJ1-1; 9 bases are a match to TRBD1. Germline V gene lookup returns CDR1 ENHRY and CDR2 SYGVKD. V lost 6 bases and J lost 3; bases outside the gene matches: 5. The CDR3 extends over 14 amino acids. In DNA form, the CDR3 reads TGTGCCATCAGCGTACAGGGGGCGGACACTGAAGCTTTCTTT. Protein sequence: CAISVQGADTEAFF.

The V and J genes are TRBV19 and TRBJ2-2; possibly TRBD2 for D (5 bases). This CDR3 region has 14 residues. Germline CDR1 is LNHDA and CDR2 is SQIVND (reference sequence). This CDR3 reads CASGAASGDGELFF. CDR3 coding DNA: TGTGCGAGCGGAGCGGCCTCTGGGGACGGGGAGCTGTTTTTT.

The V and J genes are TRBV27 and TRBJ2-1, with 10 bases fitting TRBD2. CDR3 length: 16 residues. Germline loops: CDR1 MNHEY, CDR2 SMNVEV (reference sequence). J gave up 8 bases and V 6 bases, and 13 bases lay outside the gene matches. The CDR3 here is CASSLGPSGRGYEQFF. The DNA for the CDR3 is TGTGCCAGCAGCCTGGGCCCTAGCGGGAGAGGGTATGAGCAGTTCTTC.

This clone was seen a single time. The chain is built from TRBV5-1 and TRBJ2-7; 7 bases align to TRBD1. The germline V gene encodes CDR1 SGHRS and CDR2 YFSETQ. With V trimmed by 5 bases and J by 4 bases, 21 bases remained unmatched. This CDR3 contains 18 residues. In DNA, the CDR3 is TGCGCCAGCAGTCTTTCCCGGGACAGTGGATCACTTACTTACGAGCAGTACTTC. Protein product: CASSLSRDSGSLTYEQYF. Drawing the rest from reference TRBV5-1 and TRBJ2-7, the complete variable domain is KAGVTQTPRYLIKTRGQQVTLSCSPISGHRSVSWYQQTPGQGLQFLFEYFSETQRNKGNFPGRFSGRQFSNSRSEMNVSTLELGDSALYLCASSLSRDSGSLTYEQYFGPGTRLTVT.

The genes are TRBV7-2 and TRBJ2-5; tentative D call: TRBD2 (5 bases). The CDR3 covers 14 residues. Germline V gene sequence: CDR1 SGHTA, CDR2 FQGNSA. Trimming took off 4 bases at V and 5 bases at J, with 14 bases between the two ends. The CDR3 DNA follows: TGTGCCAGCAGCTCGAGGACCGGACTGGAGACCCAGTACTTC. Translation: CASSSRTGLETQYF. Using reference TRBV7-2 and TRBJ2-5 for the parts outside the CDR3, the full variable domain is GAGVSQSPSNKVTEKGKDVELRCDPISGHTALYWYRQSLGQGLEFLIYFQGNSAPDKSGLPSDRFSAERTGGSVSTLTIQRTQQEDSAVYLCASSSRTGLETQYFGPGTRLLVL.

Of note for this clone: Other nucleotide sequences in the sample specify the same CDR3. The J gene is TRBJ2-3, the V gene TRBV5-1; D is ambiguous. CDR3 length equals 12 residues. V dropped 4 bases and J dropped 2 bases, with 5 bases sitting between them. CDR1 is SGHRS and CDR2 is YFSETQ in the germline V gene. For the CDR3, the DNA is TGCGCCAGCAGCCAAAACACAGATACGCAGTATTTT. It encodes CASSQNTDTQYF. Variable domain in full (rest from reference TRBV5-1 and TRBJ2-3): KAGVTQTPRYLIKTRGQQVTLSCSPISGHRSVSWYQQTPGQGLQFLFEYFSETQRNKGNFPGRFSGRQFSNSRSEMNVSTLELGDSALYLCASSQNTDTQYFGPGTRLTVL.

This chain uses TRBV18 with TRBJ2-7; D is perhaps TRBD1 (6 bases). This CDR3 is 13 amino acids long. Germline V gives CDR1 KGHSH, CDR2 LQKENI. Trimming stripped 6 bases from V and 2 bases from J, with 11 bases between. The CDR3 DNA is TGTGCCAGCTCCCTGGACAGAACCTACGAGCAGTACTTC. Amino acids: CASSLDRTYEQYF. Combining the CDR3 with reference TRBV18 and TRBJ2-7 gives the whole variable domain NAGVMQNPRHLVRRRGQEARLRCSPMKGHSHVYWYRQLPEEGLKFMVYLQKENIIDESGMPKERFSAEFPKEGPSILRIQQVVRGDSAAYFCASSLDRTYEQYFGPGTRLTVT.

Turning to this clone: Compared with germline, one end of the junction differs, possibly owing to a read error. The chain joins TRBV2 to TRBJ1-5, with D unclear. This CDR3 has 11 residues. Germline V lookup: CDR1 SNHLY, CDR2 FYNNEI. CDR3 nucleotides: TGTGCCAGCAGTAGCGATCAGCCCCAGCATTTT. Its translation is CASSSDQPQHF.

The chain uses TRBV6-5 and TRBJ1-2; D possibly corresponds to TRBD1 (6 bases). The V and J ends lost 3 bases and 8 bases respectively, with 19 bases between them. The V gene's germline CDR1 is MNHEY and CDR2 SVGAGI. CDR3 length: 15 amino acids. As DNA, the CDR3 is TGTGCCAGCAGTTATGGGCCAGGACAGTTGAAGGGCTACACCTTC. This translates into CASSYGPGQLKGYTF.

The chain recombines TRBV2 with TRBJ1-5, with D tentatively TRBD1 (6 bases). V dropped 7 bases and J dropped 0 bases, with 16 bases sitting between them. The CDR3 has 16 residues. Germline assignment: CDR1 SNHLY and CDR2 FYNNEI. This chain's CDR3 is CASKGGVGDSNQPQHF. The CDR3 DNA sequence: TGTGCCAGCAAAGGGGGGGTGGGGGATAGCAATCAGCCCCAGCATTTT.

This chain connects TRBV5-1 to TRBJ2-3; TRBD2 matches at 10 bases. This CDR3 has 17 residues. Per the germline V gene, CDR1 is SGHRS and CDR2 is YFSETQ. The J segment lost 2 bases and the V segment lost 4 bases, leaving 10 bases of the junction unmatched. In DNA, the CDR3 is TGCGCCAGCAGCCCCAGAGCGGGAGGGGGGCCCACAGATACGCAGTATTTT. Its protein is CASSPRAGGGPTDTQYF.

This chain links TRBV29-1 with TRBJ2-3; the D is unclear. Germline V gene lookup returns CDR1 SQVTM and CDR2 ANQGSEA. Deletions cut 3 bases from V and 1 base from J, with 11 bases between. The CDR3 totals 14 residues. The CDR3 loop reads CSVDIPYGTDTQYF. The CDR3, as DNA: TGCAGCGTTGATATCCCCTATGGCACAGATACGCAGTATTTT.

This clone appeared a single time. The rearrangement links TRBV19 to TRBJ2-2; 10 nucleotides match TRBD1. Germline-derived CDR1 and CDR2 are LNHDA and SQIVND (reference sequence). V was clipped by 6 bases and J by 0 bases; unmatched bases: 16. The CDR3 covers 20 residues. This CDR3 is CASRVSTGGAAGANTGELFF. The CDR3 DNA follows: TGTGCCAGTAGAGTTTCGACAGGGGGCGCGGCGGGAGCGAACACCGGGGAGCTGTTTTTT.